These T cell receptor beta chains were read from a single sample in a study of T cell responses to AZD1222 COVID-19 vaccine. Repertoires were generated with immunoSEQ multiplex PCR, while TCRdb's copy carries only in-frame clones and drops some. This sample yields approximately 150,000 clones, of which 90% are seen a single time; approximately 6.3% belongs to the top ten. Specimen: peripheral blood, collected 28 days after the second AZD1222 dose. Receptors were obtained from an adult who received the AZD1222 COVID-19 vaccine. Each CDR3 is given with its conserved first and last residue. The D gene is left open where the match is weak. Size is omitted from some rows. Given values are once, few, many or a class for expanded clones.

v_call	clone_size	d_call	j_call	cdr3_aa	cdr3_nt
TRBV4-2	NA	TRBD2	TRBJ2-2	CASSHGLAGEGELFF	TGTGCCAGCAGCCACGGGCTAGCGGGGGAAGGGGAGCTGTTTTTT
TRBV5-1	NA	NA	TRBJ1-5	CASSLAPEQPQHF	TGCGCCAGCAGCTTGGCCCCTGAGCAGCCCCAGCATTTT
TRBV7-2	NA	TRBD1	TRBJ2-4	CASSLAVQGADLAKNIQYF	TGTGCCAGCAGCTTAGCAGTACAGGGGGCGGACCTAGCCAAAAACATTCAGTACTTC
TRBV30	NA	NA	TRBJ2-7	CAWSDSQAEQYF	TGTGCCTGGAGCGACAGTCAGGCCGAGCAGTACTTC
TRBV29-1	NA	TRBD1	TRBJ1-5	CSVRQGDQPQHF	TGCAGCGTCCGACAGGGGGATCAGCCCCAGCATTTT
TRBV3-1/TRBV3-2	NA	NA	TRBJ2-1	CASSQAGGYNEQFF	TGTGCCAGCAGCCAAGCCGGTGGGTACAATGAGCAGTTCTTC
TRBV3-1/TRBV3-2	NA	TRBD1	TRBJ2-7	CASSRTRDRVYEQYF	TGTGCCAGCAGCCGAACGCGGGACAGGGTCTACGAGCAGTACTTC
TRBV7-5	NA	NA	TRBJ2-7	CARSLSVSSGSSYF	TGTGCCAGAAGCTTATCGGTCTCTAGCGGTAGTTCTTACTTC
TRBV16	NA	TRBD2	TRBJ2-7	CASSQVGGSYEQYF	TGTGCCAGCAGCCAAGTTGGCGGGAGCTACGAGCAGTACTTC
TRBV6-1	NA	NA	TRBJ2-1	CASSDGGRSYNEQFF	TGTGCCAGCAGTGACGGGGGCAGGTCCTACAATGAGCAGTTCTTC
TRBV9	NA	NA	TRBJ2-5	CASSVEVAGEQETQYF	TGTGCCAGCAGCGTAGAGGTGGCAGGAGAACAAGAGACCCAGTACTTC
TRBV18	NA	NA	TRBJ2-7	CASSATQPYEQYF	TGTGCCAGCTCAGCCACGCAACCCTACGAGCAGTACTTC
TRBV9	NA	TRBD1	TRBJ1-2	CASSSSGQVRDGYTF	TGTGCCAGCAGCTCCTCTGGACAGGTCAGAGATGGCTACACCTTC
TRBV9	NA	TRBD1	TRBJ2-7	CASSVGQGAHEQYF	TGTGCCAGCAGCGTGGGACAGGGTGCCCACGAGCAGTACTTC
TRBV11-2	NA	TRBD2	TRBJ2-4	CASREREGLAKNIQYF	TGTGCCAGCAGGGAACGGGAGGGTCTAGCCAAAAACATTCAGTACTTC
TRBV16	few	TRBD1	TRBJ1-6	CASSQDRVVLNSPLHF	TGTGCCAGCAGCCAAGACAGGGTGGTGCTAAATTCACCCCTCCACTTT
TRBV7-9	NA	NA	TRBJ1-5	CASSPSPGRRSNQPQHF	TGTGCCAGCAGCCCGAGTCCGGGACGGCGGTCCAATCAGCCCCAGCATTTT
TRBV10-2	NA	TRBD2	TRBJ2-2	CASRASGSKTTGELFF	TGCGCCAGCAGGGCTAGCGGGAGTAAGACCACCGGGGAGCTGTTTTTT
TRBV10-3	NA	NA	TRBJ2-7	CAFQADLSLSEQYF	TGTGCGTTTCAGGCGGACTTGTCCCTGAGCGAGCAGTACTTC
TRBV28	NA	NA	TRBJ2-3	CASSQTRTQDTQYF	TGTGCCAGCAGCCAGACGCGGACTCAAGATACGCAGTATTTT
TRBV5-1	NA	NA	TRBJ1-2	CASSLEAGATHYGYTF	TGCGCCAGCAGCTTGGAGGCGGGGGCGACTCACTATGGCTACACCTTC
TRBV6-5	NA	NA	TRBJ1-6	CASSYERGPGEPLHF	TGTGCCAGCAGTTACGAGCGTGGGCCAGGTGAGCCCCTCCACTTT
TRBV5-6	NA	TRBD2	TRBJ2-1	CASTLLAGGGHEQFF	TGTGCCAGCACCCTACTAGCGGGAGGGGGCCATGAGCAGTTCTTC
TRBV30	NA	TRBD2	TRBJ2-5	CAWTLAGSRETQYF	TGTGCCTGGACGTTAGCGGGGAGTAGAGAGACCCAGTACTTC
TRBV7-2	NA	NA	TRBJ2-5	CASSYQGGRRETQYF	TGTGCCAGCAGCTACCAAGGGGGGCGCAGAGAGACCCAGTACTTC
TRBV5-1	NA	TRBD2	TRBJ2-1	CASSAGGYNEQFF	TGCGCCAGCAGTGCGGGGGGCTACAATGAGCAGTTCTTC
TRBV7-2	NA	TRBD2	TRBJ2-1	CASSQSGRAGYNEQFF	TGTGCCAGCAGCCAAAGCGGGAGGGCCGGATACAATGAGCAGTTCTTC
TRBV28	NA	NA	TRBJ2-7	CASLRGRDTYEQYF	TGTGCCAGCCTTCGAGGCAGGGACACCTACGAGCAGTACTTC
TRBV5-1	NA	NA	TRBJ1-4	CASSLEGTANEKLFF	TGCGCCAGCAGCTTGGAGGGTACGGCTAATGAAAAACTGTTTTTT
TRBV3-1/TRBV3-2	NA	NA	TRBJ2-2	CASSQGFRVKSGELFF	TGTGCCAGCAGCCAAGGTTTCAGGGTTAAGTCCGGGGAGCTGTTTTTT
TRBV7-6	NA	TRBD2	TRBJ2-7	CASSLAATSGRTYEQYF	TGTGCCAGCAGCTTAGCCGCAACTAGCGGGAGGACCTACGAGCAGTACTTC
TRBV6-2/TRBV6-3	NA	TRBD2	TRBJ2-6	CASSYPPSGRPLSGANVLTF	TGTGCCAGCAGTTACCCCCCTAGCGGGAGACCCCTCTCTGGGGCCAACGTCCTGACTTTC
TRBV5-5	NA	TRBD1	TRBJ1-5	CASSFQGDQPQHF	TGTGCCAGCAGCTTTCAGGGGGATCAGCCCCAGCATTTT
TRBV6-5	NA	TRBD2	TRBJ2-3	CASSYIAGGTDTQYF	TGTGCCAGCAGTTACATAGCGGGGGGCACAGATACGCAGTATTTT
TRBV28	NA	NA	TRBJ2-4	CASSPGYTKNIQYF	TGTGCCAGCAGCCCTGGTTATACCAAAAACATTCAGTACTTC
TRBV27	NA	TRBD2	TRBJ2-1	CASSGGLAGVVEQFF	TGTGCCAGCAGTGGGGGACTAGCGGGAGTGGTTGAGCAGTTCTTC
TRBV5-1	NA	NA	TRBJ1-3	CASSITGTLSGNTIYF	TGCGCCAGCAGCATAACCGGGACACTCTCTGGAAACACCATATATTTT
TRBV7-8	NA	TRBD1	TRBJ2-7	CASLGGTGPYEQYF	TGTGCCAGCCTAGGGGGGACAGGGCCCTACGAGCAGTACTTC
TRBV28	NA	TRBD1	TRBJ1-2	CASSSSTGRGAYGYTF	TGTGCCAGCAGTTCCTCCACGGGCAGGGGGGCCTATGGCTACACCTTC
TRBV13	NA	TRBD2	TRBJ2-5	CASNLRTSGAQETQYF	TGTGCCAGCAACCTACGGACTAGCGGTGCCCAAGAGACCCAGTACTTC
TRBV14	NA	TRBD2	TRBJ2-7	CASSPLGVAGLYEQYF	TGTGCCAGCAGCCCCTTGGGGGTAGCGGGCCTCTACGAGCAGTACTTC
TRBV6-7	once	NA	TRBJ1-3	CASAPRDSGNTIYF	TGTGCCAGCGCCCCCAGGGACTCTGGAAACACCATATATTTT
TRBV7-9	NA	TRBD2	TRBJ2-5	CASSPMGGETQYF	TGTGCCAGCAGCCCCATGGGGGGGGAGACCCAGTACTTC
TRBV28	NA	NA	TRBJ1-1	CASRPGQRNTEAFF	TGTGCCAGCAGGCCAGGACAGAGGAACACTGAAGCTTTCTTT
TRBV5-1	NA	NA	TRBJ2-2	CASSLGLPNTGELFF	TGCGCCAGCAGCCTGGGACTTCCGAACACCGGGGAGCTGTTTTTT
TRBV7-2	NA	TRBD1	TRBJ2-2	CASSTGTGRTGELFF	TGTGCCAGCAGCACTGGGACAGGGCGCACCGGGGAGCTGTTTTTT
TRBV27	NA	TRBD2	TRBJ2-1	CASSSQRGEQFF	TGTGCCAGCAGTTCCCAGCGGGGAGAGCAGTTCTTC